This TCR beta chain was sequenced for a study of shared clonotypes between healthy human individuals. Study observations and caveats: Estimated richness values were generally larger in naive subsets than in memory subsets. Even with large depth, rarefaction showed that sorted-subset sequencing was incomplete. Four donors held around 5% of naive CD4 clonotypes in common.

On this clone itself: Antigen unknown.

Template for every sorted-subset replicate PCR totaled 150 to 250 ng DNA, around 32,000 T cell genomes. TCRdb's table, derived via immunoSEQ multiplex PCR, lists solely in-frame clones and lacks some. Altogether around 2.5 million clones are present, 80% to 95% being singletons, with the ten largest covering 0.36%. The receptor's source is a man aged 18-30 years in good health. Some clones in this sample may be carry-over from other donors' samples. Sequenced: naive CD4+ T cells from PBMCs. The subset was: CD45RA+ positively selected.

CDR3 in amino acids: CASSPGQNPNEQFF. The CDR3 bases are TGTGCCAGCAGCCCGGGACAGAATCCCAATGAGCAGTTCTTC. The chain carries TRBV5-4 and TRBJ2-1, with 7 nucleotides matching TRBD1. Germline assignment: CDR1 SGHNT and CDR2 YYREEE (reference sequence). CDR3 size: 14 residues. Germline trimming cut 4 bases from V and 6 bases from J; bases unmatched to any gene: 7.